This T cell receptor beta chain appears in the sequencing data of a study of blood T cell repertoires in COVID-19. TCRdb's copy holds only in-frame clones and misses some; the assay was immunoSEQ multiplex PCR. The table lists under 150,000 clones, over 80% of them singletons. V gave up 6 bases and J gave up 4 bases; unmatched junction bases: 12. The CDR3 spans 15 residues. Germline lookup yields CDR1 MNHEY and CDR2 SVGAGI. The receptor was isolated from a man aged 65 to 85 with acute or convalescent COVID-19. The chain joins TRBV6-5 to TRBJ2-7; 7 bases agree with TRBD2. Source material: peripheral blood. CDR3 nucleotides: TGTGCCAGCAGCTTGACTAGCAGAGGAGGGTACGAGCAGTACTTC. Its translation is CASSLTSRGGYEQYF.